These 27 T cell receptor beta chains share one sample of origin, sequenced in a study of beta chain features in type 1 diabetes (dated by TCRdb to 2016 to 2018). The library was produced with the immunoSEQ multiplex PCR assay. The entire amount of isolated RNA was reverse transcribed using the High Capacity cDNA Reverse Transcription Kit, so the sequenced TCRB transcripts were expressed ones. In TCRdb, the immuneACCESS table is reduced to in-frame sequences with V and J assigned. These tables do not hold every clone; where another copy was compared, an unresolved V gene accounts for under half, and the others remain unexplained. The sample table holds about 340,000 clones, of which under 8.5% were seen once. 0.44% of the sample is taken by the ten largest. The sequencing sample was made of central memory CD4+ T cells from blood. The receptors here all came from a woman aged 18-29 years in good health.

J is TRBJ2-3 and V is TRBV29-1; D might be TRBD2 (6 bases). CDR1 and CDR2 from the germline V gene are SQVTM and ANQGSEA. This CDR3 is built from 13 residues. Trimming took 5 bases from V and 4 from J, leaving 13 bases between them. The CDR3 loop reads CSVMWTKADTQYF. The CDR3 nucleotides are TGCAGCGTTATGTGGACTAAAGCAGATACGCAGTATTTT.

The sample holds a few counts of this clone. V and J are TRBV25-1 and TRBJ1-5; tentatively, D is TRBD1 (6 bases). Trimming took off 7 bases at V and 6 bases at J, with 10 bases between the two ends. CDR1 and CDR2 (germline): MGHDK, SYGVNS. The CDR3 has 12 amino acids. The CDR3 bases are TGTGCCAGCACCCAACAGGGTCAGCCCCAGCATTTT. Translation gives CASTQQGQPQHF.

This clone was found many times. The gene calls are TRBV28 and TRBJ1-2; no reliable D call. The length of the CDR3 is 14 residues. V lost 8 bases to trimming and J lost 4 bases, with 17 bases between them. CDR1 and CDR2 (germline): MDHEN, SYDVKM. CDR3 sequence (DNA): TGTGCCAGCTCCCGAGGAGCACAAGGCTATGGCTACACCTTC. Amino acids: CASSRGAQGYGYTF.

The rearrangement joins TRBV7-9 to TRBJ2-7; D may be TRBD1 (6 bases). The V gene lost 6 bases and the J gene lost 0 bases, with 12 bases spanning the gap. The CDR3 is 14 residues long. The germline CDR1 and CDR2 sequences are SEHNR and FQNEAQ (reference sequence). CDR3 loop: CASRGAGASYEQYF. The CDR3 DNA is TGTGCCAGCAGGGGGGCAGGGGCCTCCTACGAGCAGTACTTC.

V gene TRBV6-1 combines with J gene TRBJ2-7; D is undetermined. This CDR3 has 13 amino acids. The V and J ends lost 4 bases and 4 bases respectively, with 11 bases between them. Germline CDR1 reads MNHNS; CDR2 reads SASEGT. The CDR3 reads CASSGSIGYEQYF. As DNA, the CDR3 is TGTGCCAGCAGTGGATCCATCGGATACGAGCAGTACTTC.

This clone was picked up many times. The rearrangement joins TRBV7-2 to TRBJ2-7; 8 bases match TRBD2. J lost 2 bases, V lost 5 bases, and 5 bases had no gene match. The germline CDR1 and CDR2 sequences are SGHTA and FQGNSA. CDR3 length: 14 amino acids. The CDR3 here is CASSRSGLAYEQYF. The CDR3 DNA reads as TGTGCCAGCAGCAGATCGGGACTAGCCTACGAGCAGTACTTC.

The CDR3 DNA is TGTGCCAGCAGTTACACGACAGGACTTGAAGCTTTCTTT. Its translation: CASSYTTGLEAFF. V is TRBV6-5 and J is TRBJ1-1, with a weak D call TRBD1 (6 bases). Germline V gives CDR1 MNHEY, CDR2 SVGAGI. V was trimmed by 2 bases and J by 7 bases, leaving 11 bases between them. The CDR3 sequence is 13 residues long.

This clone was recorded a few times. The chain has TRBV9 and TRBJ2-1; D is tentatively TRBD1 or TRBD2 (5 bases each). Germline loops: CDR1 SGDLS, CDR2 YYNGEE. Trimming cost V 2 bases and J 1 base, with 13 bases left between them. The CDR3 extends over 16 amino acids. The CDR3 spells CASSVGVGESYNEQFF. In nucleotides, the CDR3 is TGTGCCAGCAGCGTGGGGGTCGGAGAGTCCTACAATGAGCAGTTCTTC.

V gene TRBV5-1 combines with J gene TRBJ1-3; 8 positions agree with TRBD1. The germline V gene has CDR1 SGHRS and CDR2 YFSETQ. CDR3 length: 16 amino acids. The V and J ends lost 0 bases and 3 bases, in that order; junction bases with no gene match: 5. The CDR3, as DNA: TGCGCCAGCAGCTTGGGGGCCGGGACAGGTGGAAACACCATATATTTT. Residues: CASSLGAGTGGNTIYF.

This clone has a handful of counts. The V call is TRBV29-1, the J call TRBJ2-1, with 11 bases matching TRBD1. Germline CDR1 reads SQVTM; CDR2 reads ANQGSEA. The CDR3 is made up of 11 amino acids. With V trimmed by 7 bases and J by 9 bases, 2 bases remained unmatched. The CDR3 DNA reads as TGCAGCGGGACAGGGGGCACTGAGCAGTTCTTC. It yields the protein CSGTGGTEQFF.

This chain joins TRBV19 and TRBJ1-4, with 7 bases fitting TRBD1. CDR1 is LNHDA, CDR2 SQIVND, per germline (reference sequence). The CDR3 runs 14 residues. V shed 8 bases and J 2 bases; nucleotides not matched to a gene: 5. CDR3 in DNA: TGTGCCAGTGCCGGGACAGATACTAATGAAAAACTGTTTTTT. This encodes CASAGTDTNEKLFF.

This clone was counted a few times. The V gene is TRBV7-9, the J gene TRBJ1-4; D ambiguous. The CDR3 spans 13 residues. The germline V gene encodes CDR1 SEHNR and CDR2 FQNEAQ (reference sequence). Trimming pared 5 bases from V and 7 bases from J, leaving 11 bases between. The CDR3 nucleotides are TGTGCCAGCAGCATTGCCGATCGTGAAAAACTGTTTTTT. Protein: CASSIADREKLFF.

The J gene is TRBJ1-1, the V gene TRBV14; maybe TRBD1 (6 bases). V lost 6 bases and J lost 4, with 15 bases in between. The CDR3 is made up of 14 amino acids. Germline lookup yields CDR1 SGHDN and CDR2 FVKESK. CDR3: CASSLRLRGTEAFF. The CDR3 nucleotides are TGTGCCAGCAGTCTCCGTCTCAGGGGCACTGAAGCTTTCTTT.

The sample holds a few counts of this clone. The chain carries TRBV13 and TRBJ2-7; perhaps TRBD2 as D (6 bases). This CDR3 is built from 15 residues. Per germline, CDR1 PRHDT and CDR2 FYEKMQ (reference sequence). The V end lost 5 bases, the J end lost 6 bases, and 20 bases lay between the germline ends. CDR3 nucleotides: TGTGCCAGCAGCACCAAGGGACTGGAGCGTTCCGAGCAGTACTTC. Translated: CASSTKGLERSEQYF. The complete variable domain, with remaining parts taken from reference TRBV13 and TRBJ2-7, reads AAGVIQSPRHLIKEKRETATLKCYPIPRHDTVYWYQQGPGQDPQFLISFYEKMQSDKGSIPDRFSAQQFSDYHSELNMSSLELGDSALYFCASSTKGLERSEQYFGPGTRLTVT.

This clone was detected only a few times. J is TRBJ2-3 and V is TRBV7-2, with a possible D match to TRBD2 (5 bases). This CDR3 is 17 amino acids long. CDR1 is SGHTA and CDR2 is FQGNSA in the germline V gene. V was cut by 1 base and J by 0 bases, with 14 bases left in between. The CDR3 protein is CASSLGHGGGSTDTQYF. The CDR3 DNA follows: TGTGCCAGCAGCTTAGGTCACGGTGGCGGGAGCACAGATACGCAGTATTTT.

This clone was seen only a few times. The V call is TRBV11-3, the J call TRBJ2-1, with 14 bases lining up with TRBD2. V lost 5 bases and J lost 2; bases outside the gene matches: 5. Germline assignment: CDR1 SGHNT and CDR2 YENEEA. This CDR3 is 17 amino acids long. The CDR3 DNA reads as TGTGCCAGCAGCGACGGACTAGCGGGAGGCCCCTACAATGAGCAGTTCTTC. Translation gives CASSDGLAGGPYNEQFF.

A few counts support this clone. The chain recombines TRBV4-2 with TRBJ2-7; TRBD2 agrees at 9 bases. With V trimmed by 0 bases and J by 5 bases, 11 bases remained unmatched. The CDR3 is made up of 17 amino acids. CDR1 is LGHNA, CDR2 YNFKEQ, per germline. Here the CDR3 reads CASSQDGSSGRRHEQYF. The DNA of the CDR3 is TGTGCCAGCAGCCAAGACGGATCGAGCGGGAGGCGCCACGAGCAGTACTTC.

This chain joins TRBV7-3 and TRBJ2-1; the match to TRBD2 covers 7 bases. Germline CDR1 SGHTA, CDR2 FQGTGA. J was trimmed by 1 base and V by 2 bases; bases with no gene match: 2. The CDR3 length is 15 residues. The CDR3 sequence is CASSLGSGSYNEQFF. The CDR3 DNA is TGTGCCAGCAGCTTAGGTAGCGGGTCCTACAATGAGCAGTTCTTC.

The chain employs TRBV28 and TRBJ2-4; tentative D call: TRBD1 (6 bases). Germline V gene data show CDR1 as MDHEN and CDR2 as SYDVKM. Trimming shortened V by 1 base and J by 7 bases, and 20 bases separated the two germline ends. This CDR3 is built from 17 residues. CDR3: CASSLSSAGTRGNIQYF. The CDR3 DNA is TGTGCCAGCAGTTTATCTTCCGCCGGGACCAGGGGTAACATTCAGTACTTC.

This clone was picked up a small number of times. V and J are TRBV7-9 and TRBJ2-2; possible D gene TRBD2, 5 bases. CDR1 is SEHNR and CDR2 is FQNEAQ in the germline V gene (reference sequence). The V end lost 3 bases, the J end lost 2 bases, and 7 bases lay between the germline ends. The CDR3 runs 14 residues. CDR3 DNA: TGTGCCAGCAGCTTGGACTCAAACACCGGGGAGCTGTTTTTT. It specifies CASSLDSNTGELFF.

This clone has only a few counts. This rearrangement joins TRBV7-9 to TRBJ2-7; TRBD1 aligns across 7 bases. The CDR3 consists of 14 residues. Germline V gene lookup returns CDR1 SEHNR and CDR2 FQNEAQ (reference sequence). Trimming at V came to 5 bases and at J to 1 base, leaving 5 bases not matched to a gene. CDR3 nucleotides: TGTGCCAGCAGCGTCGGACAGGCGTCCTACGAGCAGTACTTC. Translated: CASSVGQASYEQYF.

This clone was counted a few times. Other DNA sequences in the sample encode the same CDR3. This sequence joins TRBV18 and TRBJ2-3; no firm D call. V was trimmed by 2 bases and J by 6 bases, leaving 3 bases between them. The germline CDR1 and CDR2 sequences are KGHSH and LQKENI. CDR3 length: 11 residues. The CDR3 DNA reads as TGTGCCAGCTCACCAAGGGATACGCAGTATTTT. It translates to CASSPRDTQYF. Complete variable domain (other parts from reference TRBV18 and TRBJ2-3): NAGVMQNPRHLVRRRGQEARLRCSPMKGHSHVYWYRQLPEEGLKFMVYLQKENIIDESGMPKERFSAEFPKEGPSILRIQQVVRGDSAAYFCASSPRDTQYFGPGTRLTVL.

This chain uses TRBV18 with TRBJ1-2, with TRBD1 as a possible D gene (6 bases). CDR1 is KGHSH and CDR2 is LQKENI in the germline V gene. Trimming removed 2 bases from V and 5 bases from J, with 15 bases in between. The CDR3 totals 15 residues. CDR3 sequence: CASSPGSQGSYGYTF. CDR3 DNA: TGTGCCAGCTCACCAGGGTCACAGGGATCATATGGCTACACCTTC.

The chain couples TRBV9 to TRBJ2-3; D is uncertain. The CDR3 spans 18 residues. Trimming removed 4 bases from V and 0 bases from J, with 21 bases in between. The V gene's germline CDR1 is SGDLS and CDR2 YYNGEE. CDR3 DNA: TGTGCCAGCAGCCCCCCTCTAGTCGCTCAAAGTAGCACAGATACGCAGTATTTT. Translation gives CASSPPLVAQSSTDTQYF.

This sequence joins TRBV28 and TRBJ2-1, with D possibly matching TRBD2 (5 bases). The germline V and J ends were trimmed by 5 bases and 0 bases, with 14 bases remaining between them. The CDR3 is made up of 16 amino acids. Germline assignment: CDR1 MDHEN and CDR2 SYDVKM. CDR3 loop: CASSPIFGNSYNEQFF. The CDR3, as DNA: TGTGCCAGCAGTCCCATATTCGGGAACTCCTACAATGAGCAGTTCTTC. The full variable domain, its missing parts supplied by reference TRBV28 and TRBJ2-1, is DVKVTQSSRYLVKRTGEKVFLECVQDMDHENMFWYRQDPGLGLRLIYFSYDVKMKEKGDIPEGYSVSREKKERFSLILESASTNQTSMYLCASSPIFGNSYNEQFFGPGTRLTVL.

The chain has TRBV5-4 and TRBJ2-7; D not resolved. V was shortened by 4 bases and J by 2 bases, with 13 bases between the two germline ends. Germline V gene lookup returns CDR1 SGHNT and CDR2 YYREEE (reference sequence). The CDR3 runs 14 residues. The CDR3 DNA sequence: TGTGCCAGCAGCCCAGGAACGGAAGCCTACGAGCAGTACTTC. This gives the protein CASSPGTEAYEQYF.

This clone was recorded a few times. V and J are TRBV4-2 and TRBJ2-6; D unclear. The CDR3 extends over 17 amino acids. The germline gives CDR1 LGHNA, CDR2 YNFKEQ. Between the trimmed V and J ends, which lost 0 bases and 0 bases, there was a span of 9 bases. The CDR3 DNA sequence: TGTGCCAGCAGCCAAGATTATCAGTCCTCTGGGGCCAACGTCCTGACTTTC. It specifies CASSQDYQSSGANVLTF.